The 30 T cell receptor beta chains below come from one sample, sequenced in a study of shared T cell receptors in the human thymus. Assay used: immunoSEQ multiplex PCR; TCRdb lists only in-frame clones, some missing. This sample carries hundreds of thousands of clones, roughly 88% of them seen once, and the ten largest clones take over 0.008%. The sample also formed part of further work on human thymus T cells.

Sequenced input: thymocytes. The receptors were sampled from a boy less than two years old with a congenital heart defect.

CDR3 residues: CASRIRLAVHNEQFF. The CDR3, as DNA: TGTGCCAGCAGGATCCGACTAGCGGTGCACAATGAGCAGTTCTTC. The V call is TRBV27, the J call TRBJ2-1, with 9 bases fitting TRBD2. In germline, CDR1 is MNHEY, CDR2 SMNVEV (reference sequence). Losses at the gene ends were 6 bases for V and 5 bases for J; bases not matched to a gene: 8. CDR3 size: 15 residues.

The J gene is TRBJ1-3, the V gene TRBV2, with a tentative D call TRBD1 (5 bases). Germline lookup yields CDR1 SNHLY and CDR2 FYNNEI. V was trimmed by 6 bases and J by 7 bases, leaving 34 bases between them. The CDR3 length is 20 residues. DNA of the CDR3: TGTGCCAGCAGAAGTGAGAGAAACGGGACTCCTCTATTTTGGACTAACACCATATATTTT. Amino acid sequence: CASRSERNGTPLFWTNTIYF.

This chain joins TRBV6-1 and TRBJ2-3; 12 bases fit TRBD2. Losses at the gene ends were 8 bases for V and 1 base for J; bases not matched to a gene: 4. Per the germline V gene, CDR1 is MNHNS and CDR2 is SASEGT. The CDR3 is 15 residues long. The CDR3 DNA is TGTGCCAGCTCCCGACTAGCGGGAGGCACAGATACGCAGTATTTT. Protein product: CASSRLAGGTDTQYF.

The chain links TRBV9 to TRBJ2-1, with D possibly matching TRBD2 (5 bases). V was pared by 4 bases and J by 0 bases, with 11 bases between. The CDR3 is made up of 15 amino acids. Germline assignment: CDR1 SGDLS and CDR2 YYNGEE. The CDR3 spells CASSPSGSSYNEQFF. The DNA of the CDR3 is TGTGCCAGCAGCCCGAGCGGAAGCTCCTACAATGAGCAGTTCTTC.

The chain couples TRBV28 to TRBJ2-1; TRBD2 aligns across 13 bases. The germline V gene has CDR1 MDHEN and CDR2 SYDVKM. The V gene end was trimmed by 3 bases and the J gene end by 2 bases; junction bases not matched to a gene: 10. The CDR3 length is 19 residues. The CDR3 spells CASSFHGRLAGGPYNEQFF. The CDR3, as DNA: TGTGCCAGCAGTTTCCACGGTAGACTAGCGGGAGGTCCCTACAATGAGCAGTTCTTC.

This rearrangement joins TRBV28 to TRBJ2-3; TRBD2 matches 7 bases. The V and J ends lost 1 base and 4 bases, in that order; junction bases with no gene match: 2. CDR1 is MDHEN, CDR2 SYDVKM, per germline. The CDR3 runs 14 residues. The CDR3 region is CASSLSGLADTQYF. The CDR3, as DNA: TGTGCCAGCAGTTTATCCGGACTAGCAGATACGCAGTATTTT. The full variable domain, rest sourced from reference TRBV28 and TRBJ2-3, is DVKVTQSSRYLVKRTGEKVFLECVQDMDHENMFWYRQDPGLGLRLIYFSYDVKMKEKGDIPEGYSVSREKKERFSLILESASTNQTSMYLCASSLSGLADTQYFGPGTRLTVL.

The table lists this clone with a count of one. The rearrangement links TRBV4-3 to TRBJ2-7; 10 positions agree with TRBD2. This CDR3 is built from 15 residues. The J segment lost 6 bases and the V segment lost 0 bases, leaving 5 bases of the junction unmatched. From germline, CDR1 is LGHNA and CDR2 YSLEER. The CDR3 spells CASSQDRPSGSEQYF. Written as DNA, the CDR3 is TGCGCCAGCAGCCAAGATCGGCCTAGCGGGAGCGAGCAGTACTTC.

The V call is TRBV10-3, the J call TRBJ1-1; D is uncertain. Trimming removed 3 bases from V and 10 bases from J, with 18 bases in between. CDR1 is ENHRY, CDR2 SYGVKD, per germline. There are 14 residues in the CDR3. The CDR3, as DNA: TGTGCCATCAGTGAAGGGTTACTGGGAGTGGCAGCTTTCTTT. This encodes CAISEGLLGVAAFF.

The chain recombines TRBV5-6 with TRBJ1-4, with D uncertain. V lost 0 bases, J lost 1 base, and 4 bases lay in between. Looked up from germline, CDR1 is SGHDT and CDR2 is YYEEEE. The CDR3 sequence is 14 residues long. The CDR3 bases are TGTGCCAGCAGCTTGGCAGGAACTAATGAAAAACTGTTTTTT. This translates into CASSLAGTNEKLFF.

The rearrangement joins TRBV13 to TRBJ2-5; TRBD2 matches at 13 bases. This CDR3 comprises 19 residues. Per germline, CDR1 PRHDT and CDR2 FYEKMQ (reference sequence). The J segment lost 1 base and the V segment lost 5 bases, leaving 13 bases of the junction unmatched. CDR3 in DNA: TGTGCCAGCAGCCCCCCTTGGACTAGCGGGAGTTCGTTCCAAGAGACCCAGTACTTC. Its protein is CASSPPWTSGSSFQETQYF.

The chain carries TRBV5-6 and TRBJ2-7, with 9 nucleotides matching TRBD2. Looked up from germline, CDR1 is SGHDT and CDR2 is YYEEEE. The CDR3 has 15 amino acids. The junction had 7 bases not matched to a gene; V was cut back by 0 bases and J by 6 bases. The CDR3 sequence: CASSLVGGRAGEQYF. CDR3 sequence (DNA): TGTGCCAGCAGCTTGGTCGGCGGGAGGGCCGGCGAGCAGTACTTC.

The gene calls are TRBV5-4 and TRBJ2-3, with 11 bases aligning to TRBD2. This CDR3 region has 18 residues. Germline V gene data show CDR1 as SGHNT and CDR2 as YYREEE (reference sequence). The J segment lost 1 base and the V segment lost 4 bases, leaving 11 bases of the junction unmatched. CDR3 DNA sequence: TGTGCCAGCAGCCTAGTTATTAGGACTAGCGGGTGCACAGATACGCAGTATTTT. Translating gives CASSLVIRTSGCTDTQYF.

This chain links TRBV19 with TRBJ2-2; no clear D. The CDR3 consists of 13 residues. Looked up from germline, CDR1 is LNHDA and CDR2 is SQIVND (reference sequence). Trimming removed 5 bases from V and 1 base from J, with 5 bases in between. In nucleotides, the CDR3 is TGTGCCAGTAGTTTCCAGAACACCGGGGAGCTGTTTTTT. Its translation: CASSFQNTGELFF.

The chain employs TRBV2 and TRBJ2-5, with 7 bases fitting TRBD2. This CDR3 region has 17 residues. After removal of 3 bases from V and 4 bases from J, the junction contained 14 bases not matched to a gene. Germline values: CDR1 SNHLY, CDR2 FYNNEI. This CDR3 reads CASSDRGDCPARETQYF. The DNA of the CDR3 is TGTGCCAGCAGTGATCGGGGGGACTGCCCCGCCCGAGAGACCCAGTACTTC.

This clone appeared a few times. The rearrangement joins TRBV18 to TRBJ2-2, with 9 bases matching TRBD2. V was pared by 5 bases and J by 6 bases, with 16 bases of the junction left unmatched. This CDR3 spans 18 amino acids. Germline lookup yields CDR1 KGHSH and CDR2 LQKENI. The CDR3 DNA is TGTGCCAGCTCAGCCACCGACGGCGCGGGAGGGAATGCCGGGGAGCTGTTTTTT. Translated, it gives CASSATDGAGGNAGELFF.

The chain links TRBV9 to TRBJ2-7; tentative D call: TRBD1 (6 bases). The CDR3 is 16 residues long. Per the germline V gene, CDR1 is SGDLS and CDR2 is YYNGEE. Trimming took off 0 bases at V and 2 bases at J, with 15 bases between the two ends. This CDR3 reads CASSVVNRAPPYEQYF. The CDR3 coding sequence is TGTGCCAGCAGCGTAGTCAACAGGGCTCCTCCCTACGAGCAGTACTTC.

This clone came up once. The chain recombines TRBV4-3 with TRBJ2-1; no clear D gene. Germline V lookup: CDR1 LGHNA, CDR2 YSLEER. The ends were cut back, 1 base at V and 0 bases at J, with 13 bases in the middle. The CDR3 is made up of 17 amino acids. CDR3 sequence (DNA): TGCGCCAGCAGCCAAGGGTCTTCCACAATCTCCTACAATGAGCAGTTCTTC. It codes for CASSQGSSTISYNEQFF.

The chain is built from TRBV21-1 and TRBJ1-3; the table's D call of TRBD1 was not tested on the DNA. TRBV21-1 constitutes a pseudogene. This CDR3 is 15 amino acids long. CDR3 sequence (DNA): TGTGCCAGCAGCAAAGGGCCCTTTCGCGGAAACACCATATATTTT. Protein sequence: CASSKGPFRGNTIYF.

CDR3 in DNA: TGCGCCAGCAGCCACGAGGGGGGGTTTTTTTCTAGCCTCTACAATGAGCAGTTCTTC. This encodes CASSHEGGFFSSLYNEQFF. The chain links TRBV4-1 to TRBJ2-1, with D perhaps matching TRBD2 (7 bases). The CDR3 is 19 amino acids. Germline V gene sequence: CDR1 MGHRA, CDR2 YSYEKL. V lost 3 bases and J 3 bases, leaving 24 bases between the germline ends.

The V call is TRBV27, the J call TRBJ2-7; D not certain. Germline lookup yields CDR1 MNHEY and CDR2 SMNVEV (reference sequence). CDR3 length: 12 amino acids. Between the trimmed V and J ends, which lost 6 bases and 2 bases, there was a span of 8 bases. The chain's CDR3 is CASRARPYEQYF. As DNA, the CDR3 is TGTGCCAGCAGGGCGCGGCCCTACGAGCAGTACTTC.

This clone was observed a single time. Germline is not matched at one junction end, which may reflect a read error. The V and J genes are TRBV30 and TRBJ1-2; 7 bases map to TRBD1. Germline assignment: CDR1 GTSNPN and CDR2 SVGIG (reference sequence). The CDR3 extends over 14 amino acids. The CDR3 spells CARSDPGTDYGYTF. The CDR3 DNA reads as TGTGCCCGGAGTGACCCCGGGACAGACTATGGCTACACCTTC.

The chain links TRBV9 to TRBJ2-5, with 7 positions matching TRBD2. Germline loops: CDR1 SGDLS, CDR2 YYNGEE. V trimming: 0 bases; J trimming: 4 bases; junction bases outside the gene matches: 6. The CDR3 length is 15 residues. For the CDR3, the DNA is TGTGCCAGCAGCGTAGGGGAGGGACTAAGAGAGACCCAGTACTTC. This translates into CASSVGEGLRETQYF.

The chain has TRBV5-8 and TRBJ1-5; 8 nucleotides align to TRBD1. CDR1 SGHTS and CDR2 YDEGEE come from the germline V gene. V gave up 2 bases and J gave up 2 bases; unmatched junction bases: 6. This CDR3 comprises 16 residues. The CDR3 loop reads CASSFPRQGRNQPQHF. As DNA, the CDR3 is TGTGCCAGCAGCTTCCCCAGACAGGGGCGCAATCAGCCCCAGCATTTT. Filled out from reference TRBV5-8 and TRBJ1-5, the complete variable domain reads EAGVTQSPTHLIKTRGQQATLRCSPISGHTSVYWYQQALGLGLQFLLWYDEGEERNRGNFPPRFSGRQFPNYSSELNVNALELEDSALYLCASSFPRQGRNQPQHFGDGTRLSIL.

The J gene is TRBJ1-3, the V gene TRBV28; perhaps TRBD1 as D (6 bases). This CDR3 has 16 amino acids. Germline lookup yields CDR1 MDHEN and CDR2 SYDVKM. V shed 2 bases and J shed 4 bases, with 15 bases lying between them. CDR3 protein: CASSLKGGVYGNTIYF. The CDR3 coding sequence is TGTGCCAGCAGTTTAAAGGGGGGGGTATACGGAAACACCATATATTTT.

V gene TRBV19 combines with J gene TRBJ2-4; a weak D match, TRBD2 (5 bases). CDR3 length: 11 amino acids. Germline V CDR1 and CDR2: LNHDA, SQIVND (reference sequence). Trimming left V 4 bases short and J 10 bases short, with 8 bases between. CDR3: CASSTRTIQYF. The CDR3 DNA reads as TGTGCCAGTAGTACCCGGACTATTCAGTACTTC.

The chain uses TRBV27 and TRBJ1-1; maybe TRBD1 (5 bases). The CDR3 has 17 amino acids. Trimming removed 5 bases from V and 4 bases from J, with 23 bases in between. The germline CDR1 and CDR2 sequences are MNHEY and SMNVEV (reference sequence). The chain's CDR3 is CASSPSRRVGRSTEAFF. CDR3 nucleotide sequence: TGTGCCAGCAGTCCCTCCCGCAGGGTGGGAAGGTCCACTGAAGCTTTCTTT.

The rearrangement uses TRBV30 and TRBJ2-4; TRBD1 agrees at 8 bases. J was trimmed by 2 bases and V by 2 bases; bases with no gene match: 11. Germline lookup yields CDR1 GTSNPN and CDR2 SVGIG (reference sequence). The CDR3 runs to 17 residues. The CDR3 DNA reads TGTGCCTGGAGTTATAGACAGGGGAGTGGGTCCAAAAACATTCAGTACTTC. Protein: CAWSYRQGSGSKNIQYF.

This chain links TRBV4-3 with TRBJ2-7; 10 nucleotides align to TRBD2. Germline V gene data show CDR1 as LGHNA and CDR2 as YSLEER. Losses at the gene ends were 4 bases for V and 4 bases for J; bases not matched to a gene: 7. CDR3 length equals 15 residues. The CDR3 loop reads CASSPGTSEPYEQYF. The CDR3 DNA is TGCGCCAGCAGCCCTGGGACTAGCGAGCCATACGAGCAGTACTTC.

The CDR3 is CASSESGTSGRDTQYF. The CDR3 DNA sequence: TGTGCCAGCAGTGAGTCGGGGACTAGCGGGAGGGATACGCAGTATTTT. The chain couples TRBV6-4 to TRBJ2-3; 15 bases are shared with TRBD2. Germline V lookup: CDR1 MRHNA, CDR2 SNTAGT. This CDR3 contains 16 residues. Trimming took 3 bases from V and 6 from J; bases not matched to a gene: 4.

The J gene is TRBJ1-1, the V gene TRBV6-5, with a weak D call TRBD1 (5 bases). Germline V gene lookup returns CDR1 MNHEY and CDR2 SVGAGI. Between the trimmed V and J ends, which lost 2 bases and 2 bases, there was a span of 12 bases. The CDR3 runs to 15 residues. CDR3 sequence (DNA): TGTGCCAGCAGTTACGTTGGACGGACAAACACTGAAGCTTTCTTT. Its translation is CASSYVGRTNTEAFF.